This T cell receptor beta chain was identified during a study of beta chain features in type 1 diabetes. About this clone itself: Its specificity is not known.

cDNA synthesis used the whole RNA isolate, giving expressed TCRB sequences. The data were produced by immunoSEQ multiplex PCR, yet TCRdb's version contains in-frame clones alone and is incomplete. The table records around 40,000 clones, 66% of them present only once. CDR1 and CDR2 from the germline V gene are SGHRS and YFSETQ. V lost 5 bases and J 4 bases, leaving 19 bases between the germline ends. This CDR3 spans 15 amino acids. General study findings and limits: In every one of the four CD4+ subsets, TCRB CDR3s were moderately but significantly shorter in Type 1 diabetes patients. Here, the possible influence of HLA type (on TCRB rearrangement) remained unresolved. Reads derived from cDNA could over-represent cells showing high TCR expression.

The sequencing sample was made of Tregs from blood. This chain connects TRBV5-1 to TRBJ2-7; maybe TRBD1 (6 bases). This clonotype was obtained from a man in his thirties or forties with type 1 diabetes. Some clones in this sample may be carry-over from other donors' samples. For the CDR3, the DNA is TGCGCCAGCAGTCACCAGGACAGTTCCCTGTACGAGCAGTACTTC. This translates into CASSHQDSSLYEQYF.